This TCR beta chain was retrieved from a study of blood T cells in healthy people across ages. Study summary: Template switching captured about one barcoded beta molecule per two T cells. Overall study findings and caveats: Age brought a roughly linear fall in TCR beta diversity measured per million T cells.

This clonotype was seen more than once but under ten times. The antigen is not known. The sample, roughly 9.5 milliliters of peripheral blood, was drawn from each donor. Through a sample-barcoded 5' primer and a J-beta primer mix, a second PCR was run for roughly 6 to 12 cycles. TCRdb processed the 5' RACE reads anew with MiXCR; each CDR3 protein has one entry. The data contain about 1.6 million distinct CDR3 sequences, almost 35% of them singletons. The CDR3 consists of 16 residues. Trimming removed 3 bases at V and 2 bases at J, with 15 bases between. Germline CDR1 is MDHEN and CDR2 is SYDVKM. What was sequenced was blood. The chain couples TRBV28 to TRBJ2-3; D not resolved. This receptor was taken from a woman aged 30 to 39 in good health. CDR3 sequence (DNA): TGTGCCAGCAGTTTTCTTCAACTGTCGCTCACAGATACGCAGTATTTT. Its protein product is CASSFLQLSLTDTQYF.